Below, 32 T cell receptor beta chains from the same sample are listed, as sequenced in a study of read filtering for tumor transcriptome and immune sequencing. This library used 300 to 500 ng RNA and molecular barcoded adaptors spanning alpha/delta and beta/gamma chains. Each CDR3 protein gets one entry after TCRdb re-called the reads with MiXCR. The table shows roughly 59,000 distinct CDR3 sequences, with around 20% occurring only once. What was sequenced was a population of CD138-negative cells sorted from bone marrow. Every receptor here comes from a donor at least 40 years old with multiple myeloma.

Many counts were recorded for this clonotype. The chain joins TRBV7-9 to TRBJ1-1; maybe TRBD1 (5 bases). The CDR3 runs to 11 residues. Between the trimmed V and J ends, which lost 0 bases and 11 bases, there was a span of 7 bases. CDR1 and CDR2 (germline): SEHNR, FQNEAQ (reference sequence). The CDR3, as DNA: TGTGCCAGCAGCTTAGCAGGGGTTGCTTTCTTT. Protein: CASSLAGVAFF. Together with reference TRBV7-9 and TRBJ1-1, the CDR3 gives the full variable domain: DTGVSQNPRHKITKRGQNVTFRCDPISEHNRLYWYRQTLGQGPEFLTYFQNEAQLEKSRLLSDRFSAERPKGSFSTLEIQRTEQGDSAMYLCASSLAGVAFFGQGTRLTVV.

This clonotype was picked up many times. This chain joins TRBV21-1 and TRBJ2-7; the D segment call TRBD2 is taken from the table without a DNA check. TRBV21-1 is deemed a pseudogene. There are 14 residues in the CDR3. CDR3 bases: TGTGCCAGCAGCCCCCGGGACTTCTCCTACGAGCAGTACTTC. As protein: CASSPRDFSYEQYF.

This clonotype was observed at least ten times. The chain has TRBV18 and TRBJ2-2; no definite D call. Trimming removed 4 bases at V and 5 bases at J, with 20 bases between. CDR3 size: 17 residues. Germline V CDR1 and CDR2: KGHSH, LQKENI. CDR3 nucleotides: TGTGCCAGCTCACGAACCGCAGGAGTCAAGTGGACCGGGGAGCTGTTTTTT. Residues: CASSRTAGVKWTGELFF. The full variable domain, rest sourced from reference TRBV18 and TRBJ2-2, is NAGVMQNPRHLVRRRGQEARLRCSPMKGHSHVYWYRQLPEEGLKFMVYLQKENIIDESGMPKERFSAEFPKEGPSILRIQQVVRGDSAAYFCASSRTAGVKWTGELFFGEGSRLTVL.

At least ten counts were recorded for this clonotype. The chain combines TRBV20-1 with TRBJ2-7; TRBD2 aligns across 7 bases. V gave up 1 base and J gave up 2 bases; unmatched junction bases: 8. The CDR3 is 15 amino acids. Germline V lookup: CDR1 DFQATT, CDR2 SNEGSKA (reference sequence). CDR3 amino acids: CSARVPAGRTYEQYF. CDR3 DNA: TGCAGTGCTAGAGTTCCAGCGGGGCGGACCTACGAGCAGTACTTC.

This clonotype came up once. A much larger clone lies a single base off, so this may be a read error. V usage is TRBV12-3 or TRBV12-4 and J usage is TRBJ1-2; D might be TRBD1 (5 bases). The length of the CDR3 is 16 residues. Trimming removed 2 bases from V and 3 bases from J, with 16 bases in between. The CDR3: CASSLRRIGVYYGYTF. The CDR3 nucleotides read TGTGCCAGCAGTTTAAGGAGGATAGGGGTTTACTATGGCTACACCTTC.

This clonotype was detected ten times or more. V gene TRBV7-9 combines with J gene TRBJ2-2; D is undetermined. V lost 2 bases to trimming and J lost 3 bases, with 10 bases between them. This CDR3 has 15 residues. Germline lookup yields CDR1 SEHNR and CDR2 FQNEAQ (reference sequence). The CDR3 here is CASSLSALDTGELFF. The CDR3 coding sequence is TGTGCCAGCAGCTTATCCGCTTTGGACACCGGGGAGCTGTTTTTT.

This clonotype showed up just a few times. The CDR3 DNA sequence: TGTGCCAGCAGCTTGTTGACTAGCGGGAGAGTATCGGATACGCAGTATTTT. Encoded protein: CASSLLTSGRVSDTQYF. The chain couples TRBV5-6 to TRBJ2-3; 12 bases map to TRBD2. The V gene end was trimmed by 1 base and the J gene end by 6 bases; junction bases not matched to a gene: 9. The germline CDR1 and CDR2 sequences are SGHDT and YYEEEE. This CDR3 contains 17 residues.

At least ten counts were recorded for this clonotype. CDR3 sequence (DNA): TGCGCCAGCAGCCAAGTGGCGGTGTTCGGGGAGCTGTTTTTT. Translated, it gives CASSQVAVFGELFF. The rearrangement joins TRBV4-1 to TRBJ2-2; no reliable D call. V was shortened by 1 base and J by 7 bases, with 10 bases between the two germline ends. The CDR3 has 14 amino acids. The germline V gene encodes CDR1 MGHRA and CDR2 YSYEKL.

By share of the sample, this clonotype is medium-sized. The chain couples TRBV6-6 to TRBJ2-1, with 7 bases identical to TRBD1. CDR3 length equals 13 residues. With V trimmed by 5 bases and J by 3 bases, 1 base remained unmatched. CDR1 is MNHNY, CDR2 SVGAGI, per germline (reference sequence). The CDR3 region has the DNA TGTGCCAGCAGTCGGGACAGCTACAATGAGCAGTTCTTC. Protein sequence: CASSRDSYNEQFF.

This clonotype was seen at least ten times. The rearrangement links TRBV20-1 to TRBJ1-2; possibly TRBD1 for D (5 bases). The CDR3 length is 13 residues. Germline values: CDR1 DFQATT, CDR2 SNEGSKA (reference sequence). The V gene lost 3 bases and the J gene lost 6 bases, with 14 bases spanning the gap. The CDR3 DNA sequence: TGCAGTGCTAGGGCCCGGGGGGAGCATGGCTACACCTTC. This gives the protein CSARARGEHGYTF.

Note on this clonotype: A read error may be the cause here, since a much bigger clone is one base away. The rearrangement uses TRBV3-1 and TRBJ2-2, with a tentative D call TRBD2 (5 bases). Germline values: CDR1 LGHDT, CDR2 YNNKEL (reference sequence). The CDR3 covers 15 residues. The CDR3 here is CASSQTIENTGELSF. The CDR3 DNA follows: TGTGCCAGCAGCCAGACGATAGAGAACACCGGGGAGCTGTCTTTT.

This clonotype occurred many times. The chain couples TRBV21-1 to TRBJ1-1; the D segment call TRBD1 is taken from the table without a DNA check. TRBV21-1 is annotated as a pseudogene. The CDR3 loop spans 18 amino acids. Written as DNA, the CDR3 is TGTGCCAGCAGCAAAGCGGGGGGGACAGGGCTCAATCGTACTGAAGCTTTCTTT. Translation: CASSKAGGTGLNRTEAFF.

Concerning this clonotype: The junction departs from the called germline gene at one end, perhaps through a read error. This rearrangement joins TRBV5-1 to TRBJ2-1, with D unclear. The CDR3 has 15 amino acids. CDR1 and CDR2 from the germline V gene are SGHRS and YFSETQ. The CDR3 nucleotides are TGCGCCAGCAGCCCCCTGTCGGTCAGGACGAATGAGCAGTTCTTT. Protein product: CASSPLSVRTNEQFF.

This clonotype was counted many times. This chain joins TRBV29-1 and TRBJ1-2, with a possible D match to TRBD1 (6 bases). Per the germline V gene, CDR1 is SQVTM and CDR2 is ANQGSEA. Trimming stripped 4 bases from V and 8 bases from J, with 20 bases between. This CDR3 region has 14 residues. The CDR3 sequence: CSVALLGGGKGYTF. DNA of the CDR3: TGCAGCGTTGCCCTTCTCGGAGGGGGAAAGGGCTACACCTTC.

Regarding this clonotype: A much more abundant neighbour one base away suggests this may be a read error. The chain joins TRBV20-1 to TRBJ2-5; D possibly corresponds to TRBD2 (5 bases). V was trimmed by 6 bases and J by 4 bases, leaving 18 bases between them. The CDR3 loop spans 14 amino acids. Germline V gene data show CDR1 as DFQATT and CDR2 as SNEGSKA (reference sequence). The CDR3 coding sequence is TGCAGTGCACTGACCCAGCGGCGGCGAGAGACCCAGTACTTC. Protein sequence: CSALTQRRRETQYF.

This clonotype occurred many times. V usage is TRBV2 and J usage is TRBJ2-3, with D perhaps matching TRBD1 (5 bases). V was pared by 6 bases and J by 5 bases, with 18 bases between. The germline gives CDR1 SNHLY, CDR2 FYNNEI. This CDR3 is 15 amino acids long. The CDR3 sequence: CASSRDTGIGDTQYF. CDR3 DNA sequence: TGTGCCAGCAGCCGAGACACAGGAATAGGAGATACGCAGTATTTT.

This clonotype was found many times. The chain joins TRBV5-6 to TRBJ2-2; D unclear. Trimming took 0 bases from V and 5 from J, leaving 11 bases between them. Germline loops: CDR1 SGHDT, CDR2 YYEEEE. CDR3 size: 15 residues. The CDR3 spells CASSLGIGKTGELFF. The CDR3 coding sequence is TGTGCCAGCAGCTTGGGCATTGGAAAAACCGGGGAGCTGTTTTTT.

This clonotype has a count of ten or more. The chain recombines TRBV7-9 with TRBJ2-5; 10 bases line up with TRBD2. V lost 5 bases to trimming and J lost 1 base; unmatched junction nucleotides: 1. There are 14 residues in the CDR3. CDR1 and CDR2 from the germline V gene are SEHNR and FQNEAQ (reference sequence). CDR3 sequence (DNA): TGTGCCAGCAGCCGGACTAGCGGCCAAGAGACCCAGTACTTC. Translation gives CASSRTSGQETQYF.

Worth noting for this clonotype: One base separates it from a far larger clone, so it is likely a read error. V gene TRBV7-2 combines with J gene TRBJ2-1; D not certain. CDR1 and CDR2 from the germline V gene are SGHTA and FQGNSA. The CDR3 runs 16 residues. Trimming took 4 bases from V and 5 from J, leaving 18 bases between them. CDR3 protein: CASSSEGSSPHNEQFF. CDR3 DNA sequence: TGTGCCAGCAGCTCCGAAGGATCCTCGCCCCACAATGAGCAGTTCTTC.

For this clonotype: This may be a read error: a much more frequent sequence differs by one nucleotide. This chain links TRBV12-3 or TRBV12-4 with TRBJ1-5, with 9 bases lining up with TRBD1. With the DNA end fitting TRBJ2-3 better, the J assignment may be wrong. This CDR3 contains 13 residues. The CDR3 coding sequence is TGTGCCTCCCGACAGGGGGGCGATCAGCCCCAGTATTTT. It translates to CASRQGGDQPQYF.

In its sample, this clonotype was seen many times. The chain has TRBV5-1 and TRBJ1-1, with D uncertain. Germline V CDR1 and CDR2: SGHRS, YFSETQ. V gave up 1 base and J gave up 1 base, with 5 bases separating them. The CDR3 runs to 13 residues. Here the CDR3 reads CASSLPQNTEAFF. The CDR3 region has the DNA TGCGCCAGCAGCTTGCCACAGAACACTGAAGCTTTCTTT.

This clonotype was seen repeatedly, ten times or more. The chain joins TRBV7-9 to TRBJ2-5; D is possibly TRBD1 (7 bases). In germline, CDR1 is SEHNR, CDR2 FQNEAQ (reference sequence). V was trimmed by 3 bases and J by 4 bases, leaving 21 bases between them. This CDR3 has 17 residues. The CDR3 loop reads CASSFPRGAGGRETQYF. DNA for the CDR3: TGTGCCAGCAGCTTCCCTCGCGGGGCAGGGGGTCGAGAGACCCAGTACTTC.

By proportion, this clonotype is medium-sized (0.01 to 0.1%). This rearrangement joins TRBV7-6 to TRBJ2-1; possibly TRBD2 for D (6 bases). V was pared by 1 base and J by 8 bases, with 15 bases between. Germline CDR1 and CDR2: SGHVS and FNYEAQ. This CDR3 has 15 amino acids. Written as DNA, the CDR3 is TGTGCCAGCAGCTTAGTGGGGGAGGTCTTCCATGAGCAGTTCTTC. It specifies CASSLVGEVFHEQFF.

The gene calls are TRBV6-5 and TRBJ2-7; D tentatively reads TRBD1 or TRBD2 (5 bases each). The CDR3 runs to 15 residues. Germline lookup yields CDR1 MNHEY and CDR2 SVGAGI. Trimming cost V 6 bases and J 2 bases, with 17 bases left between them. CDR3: CASSYSRDRAYEQYF. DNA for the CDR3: TGTGCCAGCAGCTACAGCCGGGACCGAGCCTACGAGCAGTACTTC.

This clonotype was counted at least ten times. CDR3 nucleotide sequence: TGTGCCAGCAGTTTCAGCGCGAACACCGGGGAGCTGTTTTTT. Translating gives CASSFSANTGELFF. The J gene is TRBJ2-2, the V gene TRBV27; D is uncertain. This CDR3 contains 14 residues. CDR1 is MNHEY and CDR2 is SMNVEV in the germline V gene (reference sequence). V was pared by 3 bases and J by 0 bases, with 5 bases between.

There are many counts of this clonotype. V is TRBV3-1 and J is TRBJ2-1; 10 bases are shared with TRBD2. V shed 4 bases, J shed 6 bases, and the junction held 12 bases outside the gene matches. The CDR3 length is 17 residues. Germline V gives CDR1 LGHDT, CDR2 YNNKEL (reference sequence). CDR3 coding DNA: TGTGCCAGCAGCCTAAGAACCGGGCTAGCGGGAGTCAATGAGCAGTTCTTC. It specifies CASSLRTGLAGVNEQFF.

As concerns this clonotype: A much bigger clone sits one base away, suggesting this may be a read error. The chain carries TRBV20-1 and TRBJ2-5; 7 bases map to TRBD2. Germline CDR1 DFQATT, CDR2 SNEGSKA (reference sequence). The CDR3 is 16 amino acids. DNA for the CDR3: TGCGGTGCTAGAGATACCCCTACTCGAGCGGGGGAGACCCAGTACTTC. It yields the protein CGARDTPTRAGETQYF.

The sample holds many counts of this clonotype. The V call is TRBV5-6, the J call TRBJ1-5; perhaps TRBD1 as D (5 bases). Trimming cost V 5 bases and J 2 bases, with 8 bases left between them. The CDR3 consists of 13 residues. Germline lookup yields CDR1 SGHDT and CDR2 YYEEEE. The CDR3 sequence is CASRGGGNQPQHF. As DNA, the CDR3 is TGTGCCAGCAGGGGGGGGGGCAATCAGCCCCAGCATTTT. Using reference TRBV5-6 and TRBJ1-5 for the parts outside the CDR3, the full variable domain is DAGVTQSPTHLIKTRGQQVTLRCSPKSGHDTVSWYQQALGQGPQFIFQYYEEEERQRGNFPDRFSGHQFPNYSSELNVNALLLGDSALYLCASRGGGNQPQHFGDGTRLSIL.

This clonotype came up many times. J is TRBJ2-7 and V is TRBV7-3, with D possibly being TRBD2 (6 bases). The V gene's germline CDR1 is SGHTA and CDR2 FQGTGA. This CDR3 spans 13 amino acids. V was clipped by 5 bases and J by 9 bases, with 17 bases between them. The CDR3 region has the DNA TGTGCCAGCAGCAGTAGCGGCCGTCGAGCGCAGTACTTC. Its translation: CASSSSGRRAQYF.

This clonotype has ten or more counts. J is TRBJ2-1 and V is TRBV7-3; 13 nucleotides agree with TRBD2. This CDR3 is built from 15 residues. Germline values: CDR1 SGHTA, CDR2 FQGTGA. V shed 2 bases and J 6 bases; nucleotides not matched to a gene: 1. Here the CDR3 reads CASSLGLAGVNEQFF. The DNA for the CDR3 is TGTGCCAGCAGCTTAGGACTAGCGGGAGTCAATGAGCAGTTCTTC.

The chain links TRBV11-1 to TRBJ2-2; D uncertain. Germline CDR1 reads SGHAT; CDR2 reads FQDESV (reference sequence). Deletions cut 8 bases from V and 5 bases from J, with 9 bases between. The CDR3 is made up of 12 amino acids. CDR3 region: CASCPPTGELFF. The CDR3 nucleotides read TGTGCCAGCTGCCCCCCGACCGGGGAGCTGTTTTTT.

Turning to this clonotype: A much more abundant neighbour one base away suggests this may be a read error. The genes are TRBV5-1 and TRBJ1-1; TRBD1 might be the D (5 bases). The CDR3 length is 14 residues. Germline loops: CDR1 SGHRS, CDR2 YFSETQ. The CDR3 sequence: CASSLQGLNTGAFF. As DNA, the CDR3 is TGCGCCAGCAGCTTGCAGGGTTTGAACACTGGAGCTTTCTTT. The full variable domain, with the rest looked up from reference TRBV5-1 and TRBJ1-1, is KAGVTQTPRYLIKTRGQQVTLSCSPISGHRSVSWYQQTPGQGLQFLFEYFSETQRNKGNFPGRFSGRQFSNSRSEMNVSTLELGDSALYLCASSLQGLNTGAFFGQGTRLTVV.